Detailed here is one TCR beta chain. The data stem from a study of shared clonotypes between healthy human individuals. Only in-frame clones appear in the TCRdb table, and some are missing; sequencing was by immunoSEQ multiplex PCR. This table holds more than 550,000 clones, around 91% found once. V trimming: 4 bases; J trimming: 6 bases; junction bases outside the gene matches: 7. CDR3 length equals 15 residues. In germline, CDR1 is MNHEY, CDR2 SVGAGI. Sequenced: memory CD8+ T cells from PBMCs. The subset: CD45RO+ cells pooled with CCR7-negative TemRA cells. This receptor was taken from a man between 18 and 29 years old in good health. Some clones in this sample may be carry-over from other donors' samples. V is TRBV6-5 and J is TRBJ1-2, with 11 bases fitting TRBD1. Written as DNA, the CDR3 is TGTGCCAGCAGTTTTAGGCGGACAGGGGGCGATGGCTACACCTTC. This codes for CASSFRRTGGDGYTF.